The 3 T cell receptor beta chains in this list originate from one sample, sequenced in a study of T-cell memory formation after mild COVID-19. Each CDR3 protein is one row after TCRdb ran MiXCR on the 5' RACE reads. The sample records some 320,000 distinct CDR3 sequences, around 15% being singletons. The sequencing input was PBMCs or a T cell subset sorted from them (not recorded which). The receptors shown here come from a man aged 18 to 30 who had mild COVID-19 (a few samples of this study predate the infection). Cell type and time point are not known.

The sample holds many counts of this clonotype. The CDR3 sequence: CAITGTDSYEQYF. CDR3 nucleotide sequence: TGTGCCATCACCGGGACAGACTCCTACGAGCAGTACTTC. This sequence joins TRBV2 and TRBJ2-7, with 7 bases lining up with TRBD1. The germline V gene encodes CDR1 SNHLY and CDR2 FYNNEI. This CDR3 is built from 13 residues. The V segment lost 10 bases and the J segment 0 bases; nucleotides outside the gene matches: 6.

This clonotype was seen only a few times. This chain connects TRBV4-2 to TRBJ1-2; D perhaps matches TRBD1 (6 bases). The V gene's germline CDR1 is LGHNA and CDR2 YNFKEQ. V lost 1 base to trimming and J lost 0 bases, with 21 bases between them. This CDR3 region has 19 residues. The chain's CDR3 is CASSQAALYSRTANYGYTF. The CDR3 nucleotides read TGTGCCAGCAGCCAAGCTGCTCTGTATAGCCGGACAGCTAACTATGGCTACACCTTC.

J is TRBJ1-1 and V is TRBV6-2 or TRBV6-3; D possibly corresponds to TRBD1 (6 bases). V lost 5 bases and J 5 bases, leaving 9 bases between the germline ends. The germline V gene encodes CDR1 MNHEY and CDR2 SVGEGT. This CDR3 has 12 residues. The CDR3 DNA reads TGTGCCAGCAGTCGGACAGCAACTGAAGCTTTCTTT. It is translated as CASSRTATEAFF.